These 8 T cell receptor beta chains came from one sample sequenced in a study of metastatic and nonmetastatic thyroid tumors. No treatment of any kind had been given to any patient before thyroid surgery. TCRdb called clones again from the PCR reads with MiXCR. The sample includes tens of thousands of clones, 15% to 20% of them seen just once. The sequenced sample consisted of blood. All receptors derive from a male donor with papillary thyroid cancer or a benign thyroid nodule (not recorded which). Some clones in this sample may be carry-over from other donors' samples.

Comment on this clone: One junction end does not reproduce the germline sequence, and a read error may be involved. This chain links TRBV29-1 with TRBJ2-3, with D possibly being TRBD2 (6 bases). The CDR3 sequence is 15 residues long. CDR1 and CDR2 (germline): SQVTM, ANQGSEA. This chain's CDR3 is CSVQKSLARTDTRYF. The CDR3 DNA is TGCAGCGTTCAGAAGTCCCTAGCGCGCACAGATACGCGGTATTTT.

On this clone itself: Just one base apart from a much larger clone, this may be a read error. This chain links TRBV4-1 with TRBJ2-1, with D maybe TRBD2 (6 bases). The V end lost 1 base, the J end lost 10 bases, and 14 bases lay between the germline ends. CDR1 and CDR2 (germline): MGHRA, YSYEKL. This CDR3 has 14 residues. The CDR3 here is CASSQVGGSREQFF. The CDR3 region has the DNA TGCGCCAGCAGCCAAGTTGGGGGGTCCAGAGAGCAGTTCTTC.

This clone showed up many times. This chain uses TRBV20-1 with TRBJ2-2; D gene ambiguous. CDR1 DFQATT and CDR2 SNEGSKA come from the germline V gene (reference sequence). CDR3 length: 15 residues. V dropped 0 bases and J dropped 0 bases, with 8 bases sitting between them. CDR3 region: CSARDSSTNTGELFF. The CDR3 DNA follows: TGCAGTGCTAGAGACAGCTCCACGAACACCGGGGAGCTGTTTTTT.

This clone was picked up many times. J is TRBJ2-5 and V is TRBV20-1; D remains ambiguous. The CDR3 is 13 amino acids. Trimming pared 5 bases from V and 0 bases from J, leaving 10 bases between. Germline V gene data show CDR1 as DFQATT and CDR2 as SNEGSKA (reference sequence). The CDR3 is CSAPIYHQETQYF. The CDR3 DNA reads TGCAGTGCTCCGATCTACCACCAAGAGACCCAGTACTTC.

This clone was seen repeatedly, ten times or more. The chain links TRBV12-3 or TRBV12-4 to TRBJ2-7, with D possibly TRBD2 on 5 matching bases. The CDR3 covers 12 residues. V was clipped by 2 bases and J by 10 bases, with 12 bases between them. The CDR3: CASSLRDYPQYF. CDR3 DNA sequence: TGTGCCAGCAGTTTACGTGACTACCCACAGTACTTC.

This clone was seen a few times. The chain has TRBV6-1 and TRBJ1-6, with TRBD1 matching 8 bases. Trimming took 3 bases from V and 12 from J; bases not matched to a gene: 7. Germline assignment: CDR1 MNHNS and CDR2 SASEGT. There are 14 residues in the CDR3. The CDR3 DNA follows: TGTGCCAGCAGTGACGCAGGGGGCCGTTTACCCCTCCACTTT. Translated: CASSDAGGRLPLHF.

This clone was counted a few times. This rearrangement joins TRBV28 to TRBJ2-1; 9 nucleotides line up with TRBD2. The V and J ends lost 6 bases and 8 bases, in that order; junction bases with no gene match: 8. Per the germline V gene, CDR1 is MDHEN and CDR2 is SYDVKM. The CDR3 loop spans 14 amino acids. The CDR3 bases are TGTGCCAGCAGAGTCGCGGGAGGGCCGGATGAGCAGTTCTTC. Translated, it gives CASRVAGGPDEQFF.

The chain links TRBV20-1 to TRBJ2-3; D may be TRBD2 (7 bases). This CDR3 is built from 16 residues. Germline values: CDR1 DFQATT, CDR2 SNEGSKA (reference sequence). Trimming took off 6 bases at V and 4 bases at J, with 23 bases between the two ends. The CDR3 protein is CSATGGAGDSSDTQYF. In DNA, the CDR3 is TGCAGTGCGACCGGGGGCGCGGGAGATAGCTCAGATACGCAGTATTTT.